The rows below give T cell receptor beta chains drawn from one sample of a study of blood T cell repertoires in COVID-19. Clones were read by immunoSEQ multiplex PCR, and TCRdb kept only the in-frame ones, dropping some. Among around 170,000 clones, 80% to 90% were seen once, and the ten largest hold roughly 9%. Source material: PBMCs or T cells enriched from blood (not recorded which). Receptors originate from a woman aged 18-35 years who had recovered from COVID-19. CDR3s include the opening cysteine and the closing phenylalanine or tryptophan. A D gene is named only where the DNA matches it firmly. Not every row has a clone size; where given, it reads once, few, many or a size class.

V,size,J,D,DNA,CDR3
TRBV5-8,.,TRBJ2-4,.,TGTGCCAGCAGCTTGGAGGTTACAGGGCCCAGGCCCAAAAACATTCAGTACTTC,CASSLEVTGPRPKNIQYF
TRBV7-6,.,TRBJ1-4,TRBD1,TGTGCCAGCAGCTTGGGGACAGGGGGCCAGGAAAAACTGTTTTTT,CASSLGTGGQEKLFF
TRBV12-3/TRBV12-4,few,TRBJ1-2,.,TGTGCCAGCAGTTTAGGACTGACGCATGGCTACACCTTC,CASSLGLTHGYTF
TRBV27,once,TRBJ1-5,TRBD1,TGTGCCAGCAGTCCGTCGACAGGGAATCAGCCCCAGCATTTT,CASSPSTGNQPQHF
TRBV28,.,TRBJ1-3,TRBD1,TGTGCCAGCGGGGACAGTTCTTCGTCGGGAAACACCATATATTTT,CASGDSSSSGNTIYF
TRBV7-2,.,TRBJ1-5,.,TGTGCCAGCAGCTTTAACGGTAATCAGCCCCAGCATTTT,CASSFNGNQPQHF
TRBV19,.,TRBJ2-7,.,TGTGCCAGTAGTATAGCCTCGGGACATCAATACGAGCAGTACTTC,CASSIASGHQYEQYF
TRBV6-5,.,TRBJ2-3,TRBD2,TGTGCCAGCACTACCCTAGCGGGGAGCACAGATACGCAGTATTTT,CASTTLAGSTDTQYF
TRBV7-8,.,TRBJ2-7,.,TGTGCCAGCAGCCCCCAGTACTACGAGCAGTACTTC,CASSPQYYEQYF
TRBV15,.,TRBJ2-3,.,TGTGCCACCAGCAGAGATCAAGATAGCTCTGGTGGAGATACGCAGTATTTT,CATSRDQDSSGGDTQYF
TRBV20-1,once,TRBJ2-1,.,TGCAGTCGCGCAAAACCACTAGAGCAGTTCTTC,CSRAKPLEQFF
TRBV19,.,TRBJ1-5,.,TGTGCCAGTACCCTAGGGGCTCAGCCCCAGCATTTT,CASTLGAQPQHF
TRBV19,.,TRBJ1-1,.,TGTGCCAGTCTTGAGGGCGGCAGGGGAAACACTGAAGCTTTCTTT,CASLEGGRGNTEAFF
TRBV6-5,.,TRBJ1-5,TRBD1,TGTGCCAGCAAAGGACAGGGGAATCAGCCCCAGCATTTT,CASKGQGNQPQHF
TRBV5-8,.,TRBJ1-2,TRBD1,TGTGCCAGCAGCTTGGTCGGACAGGGCGGCTATGGCTACACCTTC,CASSLVGQGGYGYTF
TRBV6-5,once,TRBJ1-1,TRBD1,TGTGCCAGCAGCAGACAGGGGGTAACTGAAGCTTTCTTT,CASSRQGVTEAFF
TRBV12-3/TRBV12-4,.,TRBJ1-5,.,TGTGCCAGCAGTGGACAGCTAGATCAGCCCCAGCATTTT,CASSGQLDQPQHF
TRBV6-5,.,TRBJ1-1,.,TGTGCCAGCAGTTACGGAGATCGGGGGGTTGAAGCTTTCTTT,CASSYGDRGVEAFF